The rows below give T cell receptor beta chains drawn from one sample of a study of blood T cells in healthy people across ages. Each CDR3 protein is one row after TCRdb ran MiXCR on the 5' RACE reads. The table lists fewer than 1.5 million distinct CDR3 sequences, 35% to 45% of them singletons. The source material was blood. The receptors stem from a woman younger than 30 in good health. Each CDR3 is given without its conserved first and last residue. D genes are given only for firm matches. Clone size is not always given. Where it is, it says once, few, many or a class for expanded clones.

clone size	V gene	D gene	CDR3 protein
few	TRBV4-2	-	ASSQEAGEVAVALLDTQY
-	TRBV9	-	ASSFSRTVPTDTQY
-	TRBV7-9	-	ASSDRQAANYGYT
-	TRBV6-5	TRBD1	ASSATGGNEQY
-	TRBV20-1	-	SADRTENTEVF
many	TRBV6-1	TRBD2	ASSEASGGANEQF
-	TRBV29-1	-	SVEGGNSYNEQF
-	TRBV3-1	-	ASAGGPSNSPLH
-	TRBV7-3	-	ASSKDRDTEAF
-	TRBV14	TRBD1	AGNPADRPLSMNTEAF
-	TRBV27	-	ASSPHLSADTQY
-	TRBV12-3/TRBV12-4	TRBD1	ASSTGGGYGYT
-	TRBV4-1	TRBD2	ASSRSGTSGHKVVTDTQY
few	TRBV12-3/TRBV12-4	-	ASSLRGALGETQY
-	TRBV6-6	TRBD2	ASRDPSGGASNEQF
few	TRBV6-5	-	ASSYGAGGGYT
few	TRBV20-1	-	SAGDATDTQY
few	TRBV10-3	-	AISDNMGGSLNEQF
-	TRBV27	-	ASSLSAGDPEQY
few	TRBV7-2	-	ASSLVPGSNQPQH
-	TRBV10-2	-	ASSDLGRIRDDYT
-	TRBV6-1	TRBD1	ASSGIQGKETQY
few	TRBV3-1	-	ASSGKGTDTQY
-	TRBV5-1	-	ASSLAGRNYNEQF
few	TRBV7-9	-	ASSLVVGYT
-	TRBV28	-	ASSTPQMTKDYEQY
-	TRBV20-1	-	SASLTENTEAF
-	TRBV6-4	TRBD2	ASSESSGGDTGELF
-	TRBV25-1	TRBD1	ASRETGVETQY
-	TRBV10-3	-	AISQDGADNSPLH
few	TRBV6-2/TRBV6-3	-	ASSYSNPYNEQF
few	TRBV7-9	-	ASIPKGATNEKLF
-	TRBV20-1	TRBD2	SAATSGGIYEQY
-	TRBV28	-	ASTPVRETHDEQY
few	TRBV7-9	TRBD1	ASSLGTGGSNQPQH
few	TRBV7-9	-	ASRARGDEQF
few	TRBV29-1	TRBD1	SVDKGAGETQY